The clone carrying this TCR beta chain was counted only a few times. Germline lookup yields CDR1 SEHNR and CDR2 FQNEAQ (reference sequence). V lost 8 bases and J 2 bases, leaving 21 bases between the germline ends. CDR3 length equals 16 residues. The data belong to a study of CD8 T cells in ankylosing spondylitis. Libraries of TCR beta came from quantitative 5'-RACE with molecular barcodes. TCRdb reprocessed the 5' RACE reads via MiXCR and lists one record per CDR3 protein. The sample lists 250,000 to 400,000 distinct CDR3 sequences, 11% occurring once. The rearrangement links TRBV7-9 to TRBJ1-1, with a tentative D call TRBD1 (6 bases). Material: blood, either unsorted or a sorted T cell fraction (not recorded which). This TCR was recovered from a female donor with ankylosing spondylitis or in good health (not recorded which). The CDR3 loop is CASQEGTGTPNTEAFF. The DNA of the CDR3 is TGTGCCAGCCAAGAGGGAACCGGGACACCTAACACTGAAGCTTTCTTT.